The entry below gives a single T cell receptor (beta chain) sequence along with its context. Antigen specificity is unknown. Cycle 7 day 1, cycle 4 day 1, and baseline were the timepoints at which blood was sampled. The data stem from a study of OX40 agonist ivuxolimab in advanced cancers. Findings and caveats of the study: Relative to CD4+, CD8+ T cells held more expanded clones on average.

TCRdb keeps only in-frame clones here, not all; method: immunoSEQ multiplex PCR. This sample has approximately 30,000 clones; roughly 84% occur once, and the top ten carry 15% to 25%. Germline assignment: CDR1 LGHNA and CDR2 YNFKEQ. CDR3 length: 17 amino acids. With V trimmed by 2 bases and J by 0 bases, 3 bases remained unmatched. The sequencing here drew on CD4+ or CD8+ T cells sorted from blood, taken in a trial of the OX40 agonist ivuxolimab. The rearrangement links TRBV4-2 to TRBJ2-3, with 12 bases matching TRBD2. The origin of this receptor is an adult with an advanced solid tumor such as melanoma, head and neck, liver or kidney cancer. CDR3 DNA: TGTGCCAGCAGCCAAAGAGGGACTAGCGGGAGCACAGATACGCAGTATTTT. It specifies CASSQRGTSGSTDTQYF.